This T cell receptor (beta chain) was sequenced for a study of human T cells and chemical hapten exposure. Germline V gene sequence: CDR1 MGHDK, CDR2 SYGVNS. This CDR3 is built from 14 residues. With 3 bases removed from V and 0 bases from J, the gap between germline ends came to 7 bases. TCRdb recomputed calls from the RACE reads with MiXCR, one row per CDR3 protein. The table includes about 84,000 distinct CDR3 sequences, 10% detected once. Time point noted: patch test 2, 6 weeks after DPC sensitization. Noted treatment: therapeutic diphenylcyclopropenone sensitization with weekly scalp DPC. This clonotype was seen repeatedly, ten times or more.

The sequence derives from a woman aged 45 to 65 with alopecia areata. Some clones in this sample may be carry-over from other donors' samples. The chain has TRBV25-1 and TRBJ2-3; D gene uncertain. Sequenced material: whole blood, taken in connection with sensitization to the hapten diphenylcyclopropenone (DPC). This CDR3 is CASSEEISTDTQYF. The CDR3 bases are TGTGCCAGCAGTGAGGAGATTAGCACAGATACGCAGTATTTT.